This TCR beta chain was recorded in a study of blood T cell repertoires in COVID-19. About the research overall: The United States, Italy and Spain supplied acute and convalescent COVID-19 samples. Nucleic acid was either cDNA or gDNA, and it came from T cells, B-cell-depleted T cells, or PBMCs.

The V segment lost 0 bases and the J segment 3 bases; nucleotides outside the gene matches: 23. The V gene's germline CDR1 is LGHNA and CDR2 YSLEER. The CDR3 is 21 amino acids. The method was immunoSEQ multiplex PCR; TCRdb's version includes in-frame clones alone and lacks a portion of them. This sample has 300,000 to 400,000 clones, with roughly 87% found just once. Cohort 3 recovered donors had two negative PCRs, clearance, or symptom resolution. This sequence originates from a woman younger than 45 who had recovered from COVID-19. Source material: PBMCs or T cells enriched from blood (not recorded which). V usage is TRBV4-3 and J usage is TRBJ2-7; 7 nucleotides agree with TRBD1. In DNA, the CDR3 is TGCGCCAGCAGCCAAGAAGCGGTTAGATACCCCGGGACAGACAGGGTCTACGAGCAGTACTTC. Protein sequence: CASSQEAVRYPGTDRVYEQYF.